This T cell receptor beta chain was retrieved from a study of low-dose radiotherapy and immunotherapy resistance in tumors. Overall study context: Individuals in Cohort 2 had 1 Gy per fraction every two weeks, adding up to 13 Gy over 26 weeks. Alpha and beta chains were covered, as first-strand cDNA relied on TRAV- and TRBV-specific primers.

This clonotype was seen ten or more times. This sample's time point: before trial treatment. Amplification of TCRs used a constant-region primer and V-primer adapter for around 18 PCR cycles. In vitro transcription served to amplify the mRNA that had been isolated. TCRdb re-derived calls from the reads in MiXCR, one entry per CDR3 protein. The table lists tens of thousands of distinct CDR3 sequences, approximately 10% of them singletons. The CDR3 spans 14 residues. CDR1 is DFQATT and CDR2 is SNEGSKA in the germline V gene (reference sequence). V was pared by 0 bases and J by 7 bases, with 13 bases between.

V and J are TRBV20-1 and TRBJ1-5; D might be TRBD1 (5 bases). Specimen: PBMCs, collected before treatment. The sequence was obtained from a female donor with ovarian cancer. CDR3 loop: CSARDPGDVQPQHF. The CDR3 DNA reads as TGCAGTGCTAGAGATCCCGGGGACGTACAGCCCCAGCATTTT.